The T cell receptor beta chain under discussion was sequenced for a study of CD8 T cells in Susac syndrome. The patients with Susac syndrome were individuals who fulfilled the recently defined diagnostic criteria for disease that was either definite or probable. The CD8+ and CD4+ T cells were isolated magnetically using a negative isolation approach, whereas the TEMRA cells were enriched by FACS. The germline gives CDR1 SGHTA, CDR2 FQGNSA. The V end was cut by 7 bases, the J end by 3 bases, with 12 bases between. The CDR3 loop spans 13 amino acids. The RNA input was about 0.5 to 1 ug, and it was reverse transcribed with random hexamers. TCRdb re-analysed the immunoSEQ multiplex PCR reads in MiXCR, keeping a single row per CDR3 protein. The sample records roughly 80,000 distinct CDR3 sequences, less than 95% being singletons.

The clonotype comes from a human donor with Susac syndrome. This rearrangement joins TRBV7-2 to TRBJ1-2, with unresolved D. The source material was CD8+ T cells from PBMCs. The CDR3 nucleotides read TGTGCCAGCACACTAGGGCGGGACTATGGCTACACCTTC. Amino acids: CASTLGRDYGYTF.